This TCR beta chain was recovered during a study of T cell responses to AZD1222 COVID-19 vaccine. Using immunoSEQ multiplex PCR, the repertoire was profiled, and TCRdb retains in-frame clones only, with some absent. The sample yields under 110,000 clones, roughly 87% seen once. V shed 5 bases and J shed 0 bases, with 20 bases lying between them. This CDR3 has 18 amino acids. Germline loops: CDR1 SEHNR, CDR2 FQNEAQ (reference sequence). The sample here was peripheral blood, taken on day 0 of AZD1222 vaccination. The chain links TRBV7-9 to TRBJ2-4; tentative D call: TRBD2 (5 bases). This sequence originates from an adult in good health. The CDR3 here is CASSLLSLGGLAKNIQYF. CDR3 coding DNA: TGTGCCAGCAGCCTCCTGAGCCTCGGCGGACTAGCCAAAAACATTCAGTACTTC.